The 3 T cell receptor beta chains below all came from one sample that was sequenced in a study of T cells after yellow fever vaccination. TCRdb re-called the 5' RACE reads with MiXCR, one entry per CDR3 protein. This table holds about 320,000 distinct CDR3 sequences, around 4.3% found once. The sequencing here drew on PBMCs, taken 15 days after the yellow fever booster vaccination. The receptor source for this set is a man aged 18 to 29 who received the YFV17D yellow fever vaccine.

The chain joins TRBV4-2 to TRBJ2-1, with a possible D match to TRBD2 (6 bases). Trimming removed 3 bases from V and 3 bases from J, with 15 bases in between. The CDR3 extends over 16 amino acids. Germline V gene sequence: CDR1 LGHNA, CDR2 YNFKEQ. CDR3 sequence: CASSHNRGTFYNEQFF. CDR3 coding DNA: TGTGCCAGCAGCCATAATCGCGGGACTTTCTACAATGAGCAGTTCTTC.

The gene calls are TRBV7-6 and TRBJ1-1, with D perhaps TRBD1 (5 bases). The CDR3 sequence is 14 residues long. In germline, CDR1 is SGHVS, CDR2 FNYEAQ. Trimming took off 4 bases at V and 0 bases at J, with 9 bases between the two ends. The chain's CDR3 is CASSSTDLNTEAFF. The CDR3 coding sequence is TGTGCCAGCAGCTCGACAGATTTGAACACTGAAGCTTTCTTT.

On this clonotype: Just one base apart from a much larger clone, this may be a read error. The V gene is TRBV29-1, the J gene TRBJ2-7, with D perhaps matching TRBD2 (5 bases). The CDR3 is made up of 12 amino acids. The germline V gene encodes CDR1 SQVTM and CDR2 ANQGSEA. Trimming removed 6 bases at V and 5 bases at J, with 14 bases between. The DNA of the CDR3 is TGCAGCGTGGTAAGAGACGGGGACGAGCAGTACTTC. Translated, it gives CSVVRDGDEQYF.